The 21 T cell receptor beta chains in this list originate from one sample, sequenced in a study of Ad26.COV2.S vaccination and SARS-CoV-2 variants. The treatment is: roughly 20 received Ad26.COV2.S at low or high dose, single or two shots; roughly five received placebo; per-sample allocation not given. Specimen acquisition occurred on day 63 following the initial vaccine or placebo injection. The assay was immunoSEQ multiplex PCR, and TCRdb's table has in-frame clones only and misses some. The data show about 680,000 clones, about 89% seen once. The sample here was peripheral blood, taken in a trial of Ad26.COV2.S vaccine versus placebo. Receptors were obtained from a person between 18 and 65 years old who received the Ad26.COV2.S COVID-19 vaccine or a placebo.

The V and J genes are TRBV3-1 (or the pseudogene TRBV3-2) and TRBJ2-6, with TRBD1 as a possible D gene (5 bases). V lost 0 bases and J 0 bases, leaving 12 bases between the germline ends. This CDR3 is 18 amino acids long. Germline V gene sequence: CDR1 LGHDT, CDR2 YNNKEL (reference sequence). The CDR3 region is CASSQELDMSSGANVLTF. Written as DNA, the CDR3 is TGTGCCAGCAGCCAAGAATTGGACATGAGCTCTGGGGCCAACGTCCTGACTTTC.

The DNA of the CDR3 is TGTGCCAGCAGTGAACTCCGAGCTAGCAATCAGCCCCAGCATTTT. This translates into CASSELRASNQPQHF. The chain couples TRBV6-1 to TRBJ1-5; no firm D call. Germline assignment: CDR1 MNHNS and CDR2 SASEGT. V was pared by 2 bases and J by 0 bases, with 8 bases between. This CDR3 spans 15 amino acids.

This clone was recorded only once. The chain joins TRBV2 to TRBJ2-5; TRBD1 aligns across 7 bases. This CDR3 contains 16 residues. Germline V gives CDR1 SNHLY, CDR2 FYNNEI. With V trimmed by 7 bases and J by 2 bases, 13 bases remained unmatched. In DNA, the CDR3 is TGTGCCAGCACCCGTGAAGGGGGCAATTTTCAAGAGACCCAGTACTTC. Translation gives CASTREGGNFQETQYF.

This chain links TRBV5-1 with TRBJ2-2; D possibly matches TRBD1 or TRBD2 (5 bases each). The CDR3 runs to 15 residues. V lost 4 bases to trimming and J lost 3 bases, with 13 bases between them. Per the germline V gene, CDR1 is SGHRS and CDR2 is YFSETQ. The CDR3 nucleotides read TGCGCCAGCAGCCGCCAGACAGCGGACACCGGGGAGCTGTTTTTT. Its translation is CASSRQTADTGELFF.

This clone was seen once. This chain links TRBV27 with TRBJ2-7; no reliable D call. Germline assignment: CDR1 MNHEY and CDR2 SMNVEV (reference sequence). CDR3 length: 13 residues. Deletions cut 3 bases from V and 6 bases from J, with 12 bases between. CDR3: CASSFLLSLEQYF. The CDR3 DNA reads TGTGCCAGCAGTTTCCTCCTCTCCCTCGAGCAGTACTTC.

As to this clone: The sample contains more than one DNA sequence encoding this CDR3. The chain has TRBV3-1 (or the pseudogene TRBV3-2) and TRBJ1-5; D is unclear. The CDR3 sequence is 15 residues long. Germline assignment: CDR1 LGHDT and CDR2 YNNKEL (reference sequence). V lost 0 bases and J 3 bases, leaving 9 bases between the germline ends. The CDR3 bases are TGTGCCAGCAGCCAAGATGTGGGAAACAATCAGCCCCAGCATTTT. Residues: CASSQDVGNNQPQHF.

J is TRBJ2-1 and V is TRBV2, with D possibly TRBD1 on 6 matching bases. The CDR3 totals 15 residues. V dropped 1 base and J dropped 2 bases, with 9 bases sitting between them. Germline CDR1 and CDR2: SNHLY and FYNNEI. The CDR3 is CASSEDRVAYNEQFF. In nucleotides, the CDR3 is TGTGCCAGCAGTGAAGACAGGGTGGCCTACAATGAGCAGTTCTTC. Filled out from reference TRBV2 and TRBJ2-1, the complete variable domain reads EPEVTQTPSHQVTQMGQEVILRCVPISNHLYFYWYRQILGQKVEFLVSFYNNEISEKSEIFDDQFSVERPDGSNFTLKIRSTKLEDSAMYFCASSEDRVAYNEQFFGPGTRLTVL.

The rearrangement joins TRBV9 to TRBJ2-5, with D possibly TRBD2 on 6 matching bases. The CDR3 has 16 amino acids. V was pared by 4 bases and J by 1 base, with 17 bases between. Germline loops: CDR1 SGDLS, CDR2 YYNGEE. CDR3 residues: CASSPKEGRLQETQYF. CDR3 nucleotide sequence: TGTGCCAGCAGCCCCAAGGAGGGACGTCTCCAAGAGACCCAGTACTTC.

This clone turned up a few times. The J gene is TRBJ2-7, the V gene TRBV19; D unclear. The V gene's germline CDR1 is LNHDA and CDR2 SQIVND (reference sequence). CDR3 length: 15 amino acids. V shed 1 base and J shed 0 bases, with 10 bases lying between them. In nucleotides, the CDR3 is TGTGCCAGTAGTATAGCCCCTATTAGCTCCTACGAGCAGTACTTC. As protein: CASSIAPISSYEQYF.

V and J are TRBV7-9 and TRBJ1-4; the D is unclear. The CDR3 spans 16 residues. CDR1 is SEHNR, CDR2 FQNEAQ, per germline (reference sequence). Between the trimmed V and J ends, which lost 1 base and 6 bases, there was a span of 15 bases. This CDR3 is CASSLGTPGVDEKLFF. Written as DNA, the CDR3 is TGTGCCAGCAGCTTAGGCACACCTGGCGTGGATGAAAAACTGTTTTTT. The variable domain in full, with the rest retrieved from reference TRBV7-9 and TRBJ1-4, is DTGVSQNPRHKITKRGQNVTFRCDPISEHNRLYWYRQTLGQGPEFLTYFQNEAQLEKSRLLSDRFSAERPKGSFSTLEIQRTEQGDSAMYLCASSLGTPGVDEKLFFGSGTQLSVL.

This chain joins TRBV30 and TRBJ1-6; D perhaps matches TRBD1 (6 bases). V lost 3 bases to trimming and J lost 4 bases, with 7 bases between them. The CDR3 spans 13 residues. Germline-derived CDR1 and CDR2 are GTSNPN and SVGIG (reference sequence). The CDR3 spells CAWRGAYNSPLHF. The CDR3, as DNA: TGTGCCTGGAGGGGGGCTTATAATTCACCCCTCCACTTT. The entire variable domain, with the rest obtained from reference TRBV30 and TRBJ1-6, is as follows: SQTIHQWPATLVQPVGSPLSLECTVEGTSNPNLYWYRQAAGRGLQLLFYSVGIGQISSEVPQNLSASRPQDRQFILSSKKLLLSDSGFYLCAWRGAYNSPLHFGNGTRLTVT.

The chain carries TRBV4-2 and TRBJ2-3; D not resolved. Looked up from germline, CDR1 is LGHNA and CDR2 is YNFKEQ. This CDR3 is built from 15 residues. Trimming pared 4 bases from V and 0 bases from J, leaving 11 bases between. The CDR3 DNA reads TGTGCCAGCAGCCCCCAGACTCGTAGCACAGATACGCAGTATTTT. Its protein product is CASSPQTRSTDTQYF.

In the case of this clone: This CDR3 is also generated by other DNA sequences in the sample. The chain carries TRBV30 and TRBJ1-2, with a possible D match to TRBD1 (6 bases). CDR3 size: 12 residues. CDR1 is GTSNPN and CDR2 is SVGIG in the germline V gene (reference sequence). V was trimmed by 0 bases and J by 5 bases, leaving 7 bases between them. The DNA of the CDR3 is TGTGCCTGGAGTGTAACAGGGTATGGCTACACCTTC. It yields the protein CAWSVTGYGYTF.

This clone was observed once. The gene calls are TRBV29-1 and TRBJ2-5; D possibly corresponds to TRBD1 (6 bases). Germline CDR1 reads SQVTM; CDR2 reads ANQGSEA. CDR3 length equals 17 residues. V was pared by 0 bases and J by 3 bases, with 20 bases between. CDR3 sequence: CSVEDGLRTVTKETQYF. The CDR3 region has the DNA TGCAGCGTTGAAGATGGTCTTAGGACAGTAACAAAAGAGACCCAGTACTTC. The complete variable domain, with remaining parts taken from reference TRBV29-1 and TRBJ2-5, reads SAVISQKPSRDICQRGTSLTIQCQVDSQVTMMFWYRQQPGQSLTLIATANQGSEATYESGFVIDKFPISRPNLTFSTLTVSNMSPEDSSIYLCSVEDGLRTVTKETQYFGPGTRLLVL.

V gene TRBV7-2 combines with J gene TRBJ2-1; 12 bases line up with TRBD2. Germline V lookup: CDR1 SGHTA, CDR2 FQGNSA. The CDR3 has 16 amino acids. V dropped 4 bases and J dropped 2; count of bases not matched to a gene: 3. CDR3 sequence: CASSWTSGTAYNEQFF. DNA of the CDR3: TGTGCCAGCAGCTGGACTAGCGGGACAGCCTACAATGAGCAGTTCTTC. Full variable domain (outside the CDR3, taken from reference TRBV7-2 and TRBJ2-1): GAGVSQSPSNKVTEKGKDVELRCDPISGHTALYWYRQSLGQGLEFLIYFQGNSAPDKSGLPSDRFSAERTGGSVSTLTIQRTQQEDSAVYLCASSWTSGTAYNEQFFGPGTRLTVL.

This clone came up once. The chain has TRBV18 and TRBJ2-5, with 11 bases fitting TRBD2. This CDR3 spans 15 amino acids. The germline V gene encodes CDR1 KGHSH and CDR2 LQKENI. V shed 3 bases, J shed 1 base, and the junction held 1 base outside the gene matches. CDR3 residues: CASSPLAGGQETQYF. CDR3 sequence (DNA): TGTGCCAGCTCACCCCTAGCGGGAGGCCAAGAGACCCAGTACTTC.

The genes are TRBV30 and TRBJ1-1; D uncertain. V lost 2 bases, J lost 1 base, and 8 bases lay in between. The CDR3 totals 13 residues. Per the germline V gene, CDR1 is GTSNPN and CDR2 is SVGIG (reference sequence). The CDR3 here is CAWSQGANTEAFF. The DNA of the CDR3 is TGTGCCTGGAGTCAAGGAGCGAACACTGAAGCTTTCTTT.

A word on this clone: One junction end does not reproduce the germline sequence, and a read error may be involved. V gene TRBV4-3 combines with J gene TRBJ1-3; D is perhaps TRBD1 (5 bases). Germline V gives CDR1 LGHNA, CDR2 YSLEER. This CDR3 has 15 residues. CDR3: CASRQGPGSGNTIYF. The CDR3 nucleotides read TGCGCCAGCAGACAAGGTCCAGGGTCTGGAAACACCATATATTTT.

The rearrangement uses TRBV5-4 and TRBJ1-1; weak D call: TRBD1 (6 bases). The CDR3 consists of 13 residues. Germline CDR1 and CDR2: SGHNT and YYREEE (reference sequence). V gave up 4 bases and J gave up 6 bases, with 13 bases separating them. CDR3 nucleotides: TGTGCCAGCAGCCGGGGGCAGAGGGCTGAAGCTTTCTTT. This encodes CASSRGQRAEAFF.

J is TRBJ1-1 and V is TRBV4-3, with 7 bases matching TRBD1. The germline V gene has CDR1 LGHNA and CDR2 YSLEER. This CDR3 spans 12 amino acids. The V and J ends lost 3 bases and 10 bases, in that order; junction bases with no gene match: 5. Written as DNA, the CDR3 is TGCGCCAGCAGCCACTACAGGGGAGGAGCTTTCTTT. This gives the protein CASSHYRGGAFF.

This clone was counted a single time. The rearrangement joins TRBV5-1 to TRBJ2-3; D is uncertain. Germline assignment: CDR1 SGHRS and CDR2 YFSETQ. V was pared by 5 bases and J by 3 bases, with 10 bases between. This CDR3 is 13 amino acids long. The CDR3: CASRLWGTDTQYF. The CDR3, as DNA: TGCGCCAGCAGGTTGTGGGGTACAGATACGCAGTATTTT.